This TCR beta chain was captured in a study of blood T cell repertoires in COVID-19. Turning to the study itself: Sites in the United States, Italy and Spain provided acute and convalescent COVID-19 samples. The analysed material was cDNA or gDNA that came from T cells, B-cell-depleted T cells, or PBMCs.

The CDR3 runs 12 residues. The germline V gene has CDR1 LNHDA and CDR2 SQIVND (reference sequence). Trimming took 3 bases from V and 5 from J, leaving 7 bases between them. As originally analysed: It was from reference gene primer amplification that nucleated cell counts were estimated. Assay: immunoSEQ multiplex PCR; the TCRdb copy retains only in-frame clones and omits some. That table furnishes V, J and clone size, whereas the DNA furnished D and trimming. The table includes tens of thousands of clones, roughly 87% detected once. The sequenced material came from peripheral blood. The TCR sequence derives from a man aged 50 to 59 with active or convalescent COVID-19. The rearrangement joins TRBV19 to TRBJ2-5; D not certain. In nucleotides, the CDR3 is TGTGCCAGTAGTATGCAGGCGGAGACCCAGTACTTC. Translating gives CASSMQAETQYF.